This T cell receptor beta chain derives from a study of cytomegalovirus exposure and HLA in healthy donors. Whole-study context: Researchers found that approximately 80% of a few hundred genotyped donors fell within the Caucasian-associated ancestry cluster. Findings of the study overall: Highly shared sequence variants in one cluster were likely a sequencing artifact.

V trimming: 0 bases; J trimming: 8 bases; junction bases outside the gene matches: 8. CDR1 and CDR2 from the germline V gene are MGHRA and YSYEKL. The CDR3 spans 16 residues. PCR involved 60 Vbeta and 13 Jbeta primers. The method was immunoSEQ multiplex PCR; TCRdb's version includes in-frame clones alone and lacks a portion of them. Here the sample spans tens of thousands of clones, approximately 74% being singletons. This clone was seen just once. Its matching antigen is unknown. V and J are TRBV4-1 and TRBJ2-1; 9 nucleotides match TRBD2. Sequencing was carried out using PBMCs. This receptor was taken from a young woman in good health and CMV-seropositive. The DNA for the CDR3 is TGCGCCAGCAGCCAAGAAGGAGCGGGAGGCTGGTATGAGCAGTTCTTC. Translated: CASSQEGAGGWYEQFF.